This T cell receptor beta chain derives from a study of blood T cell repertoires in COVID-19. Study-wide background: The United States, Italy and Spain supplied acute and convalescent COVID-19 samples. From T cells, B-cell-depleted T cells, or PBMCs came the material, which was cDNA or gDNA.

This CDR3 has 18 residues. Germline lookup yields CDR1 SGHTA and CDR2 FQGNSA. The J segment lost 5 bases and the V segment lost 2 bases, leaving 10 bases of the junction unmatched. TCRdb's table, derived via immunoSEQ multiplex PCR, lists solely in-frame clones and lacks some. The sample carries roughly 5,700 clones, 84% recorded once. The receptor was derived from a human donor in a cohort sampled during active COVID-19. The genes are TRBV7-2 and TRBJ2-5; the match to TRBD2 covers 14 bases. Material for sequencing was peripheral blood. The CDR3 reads CASSLTGTSGRGGETQYF. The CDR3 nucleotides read TGTGCCAGCAGCTTAACCGGGACTAGCGGGAGAGGGGGGGAGACCCAGTACTTC.